This T cell receptor (beta chain) is from a study of early T cells in non-severe SARS-CoV-2 infection. The wider study: Sequencing used unsorted whole-blood bulk RNA, so chains lack pairing.

Overall study findings and caveats: Anti-spike CD8 specificities were favored by VDJdb matching, whose results missed private and CD4 specificities.

Individual cDNA molecules carried attached unique molecular identifiers. From the 5' RACE reads, TCRdb called clonotypes with MiXCR, one entry per CDR3 protein. Of roughly 34,000 distinct CDR3 sequences listed, around 4.1% are singletons. The length of the CDR3 is 15 residues. Between the trimmed V and J ends, which lost 6 bases and 3 bases, there was a span of 15 bases. Germline CDR1 SGHTA, CDR2 FQGNSA. This clonotype has ten or more counts. What it recognizes is unknown. This receptor was taken from an adult who was a healthcare worker with PCR-confirmed SARS-CoV-2 infection or an uninfected control (not recorded which). The genes are TRBV7-2 and TRBJ1-5, with a tentative D call TRBD1 (6 bases). Sequenced: whole blood. The CDR3 loop reads CASRASGGSNQPQHF. As DNA, the CDR3 is TGTGCCAGCAGGGCCTCCGGGGGCTCCAATCAGCCCCAGCATTTT.